Below, one T cell receptor beta chain is given with its context. Its antigen remains undetermined. No much larger clone exists at a distance of one base, and base qualities are not known. The time point tag for this specimen amounts to: before trial treatment. Donors were enrolled in RACIN, a single-arm phase I dose-escalation trial combining nivolumab, ipilimumab, aspirin, low-dose cyclophosphamide and low-dose radiotherapy. Eligible patients had advanced, TIL-negative solid tumors. This record belongs to a study of low-dose radiotherapy and immunotherapy resistance in tumors (dated by TCRdb to between 2021 and 2023). The study in broad terms: Cohort 1 received 0.5 Gy per fraction every 2 weeks, with a prescribed total PTV dose of 6.5 Gy. For Cohort 2, the dose was 1 Gy per fraction given every two weeks, adding up to 13 Gy in total across 26 weeks. Patients were given nivolumab as a 240 mg flat dose every two weeks and ipilimumab at 1 mg/kg every six weeks, with both drugs delivered intravenously. Every two weeks, patients got intravenous cyclophosphamide at 200 mg/m2, given one day ahead of each radiation and immunotherapy administration. Starting on cycle 1 day 1, patients took 300 mg of aspirin by mouth once a day for four cycles. Randomization of trial participants into treatment groups was not performed. Eight patients were included in the translational analysis: three from the first dose cohort and the first five from the second dose cohort.

Instrument on record: Illumina HiSeq 2500. Superscript III and a set of TRAV- and TRBV-specific primers were used to synthesize first-strand cDNA, so that both TCRalpha and TCRbeta chains were covered. TCRs were amplified with Phusion for 20 PCR cycles, with a constant-region primer paired with the adapter attached to the V primers. The isolated mRNA was amplified using the MessageAmp II aRNA Amplification Kit, with in vitro transcription performed for 16 hours at 37 degrees C. The Dynabeads mRNA DIRECT Purification Kit was used to isolate the mRNA for TCR sequencing. A second approximately 25-cycle Phusion PCR added indexed Illumina adapters, and products were purified with AMPure XP beads. The study's processing was this. Custom Perl scripts were used to pool TCR sequences that encoded the same protein, to remove out-of-frame sequences, and to calculate the abundance of each clonotype. The analysis excluded TCR sequences that were supported by just one read. Shannon entropy, Gini index, clonality, richness, and the frequency of TCRs shared between repertoires were included as repertoire metrics. TCRdb itself trimmed the public reads at Q25 with fastp, ran MiXCR and retained productive beta chains. Every distinct CDR3 protein forms one entry, paired with its most common genes and DNA. The V and J calls reflect TCRdb's pipeline rather than the authors' work. This sample has roughly 39,000 distinct CDR3 sequences in its table, and roughly 31% of those were observed once. Clones ranked in the top ten supply roughly 4% of the sample.

Trimming removed 2 bases from V and 0 bases from J, leaving 10 bases between the germline ends. CDR3 length: 15 amino acids, cysteine to phenylalanine. The entry retains the CDR3 DNA only, 45 bases that are in frame from base 1. The germline V gene gives CDR1 as LGHNA and CDR2 as YSLEER. The specimen was PBMCs, collected before treatment. The chain joins TRBV4-3 to TRBJ1-1, with the D gene not clear enough to name. The receptor comes from a male donor with gallbladder cancer. The CDR3: CASSQRVSLNTEAFF. The bases read TGCGCCAGCAGCCAACGGGTTTCCCTGAACACTGAAGCTTTCTTT.